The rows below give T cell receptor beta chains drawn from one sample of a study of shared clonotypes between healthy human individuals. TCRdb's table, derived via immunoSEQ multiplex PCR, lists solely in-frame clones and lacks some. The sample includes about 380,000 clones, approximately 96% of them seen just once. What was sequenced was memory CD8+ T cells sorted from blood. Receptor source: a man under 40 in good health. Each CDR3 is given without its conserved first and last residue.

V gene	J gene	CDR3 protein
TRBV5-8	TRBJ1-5	ASSLAQPQH
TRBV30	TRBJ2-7	AWSPKGQGIYEQY
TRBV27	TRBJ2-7	ASSTRQGFPIYEQY
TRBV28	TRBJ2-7	ASRGVGGHYEQY
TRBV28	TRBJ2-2	ASSLLSGTVNTGELF
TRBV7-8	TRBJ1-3	ASSSGRRSYSGNTIY
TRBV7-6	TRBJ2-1	ASSLGRYNEQF
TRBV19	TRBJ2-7	ASSSTGGAGYEQY
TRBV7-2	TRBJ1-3	ASSLAPGVFSGNTIY
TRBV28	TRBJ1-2	ASTWRGGGYT
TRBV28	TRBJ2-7	ASSRDSRGYEQY
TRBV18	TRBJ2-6	ASSRGILGANVLT
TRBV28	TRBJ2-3	ASSFTVLWSDTQY
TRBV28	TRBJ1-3	ASSLRRTGWSTIY
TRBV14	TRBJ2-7	ASSQQTSGRIIYEQY
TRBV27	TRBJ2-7	ASSLYSGRGSYEQY
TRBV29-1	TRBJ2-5	SALPTGEETQY
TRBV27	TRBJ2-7	ASSWAAHGTGAYEQY
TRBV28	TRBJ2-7	ASSLLGTAYEQY
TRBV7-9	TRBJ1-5	ASSHSGANQPQH
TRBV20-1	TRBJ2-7	SARRGNEQY
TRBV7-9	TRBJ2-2	ASSLLAGGTGELF
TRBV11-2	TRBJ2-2	ASSLLGGTRDTGELF
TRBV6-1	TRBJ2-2	ASRDLRGGELF
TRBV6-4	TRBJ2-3	ASSRLWAQSCTDTQY
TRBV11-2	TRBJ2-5	ASSSRRGRGETQY
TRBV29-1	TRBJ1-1	SAKGGDTEAF
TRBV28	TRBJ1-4	ASSLGRGLTNEKLF
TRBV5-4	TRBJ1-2	ASSLVGAGARGRT
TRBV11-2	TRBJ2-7	ASSLVWAYEQY
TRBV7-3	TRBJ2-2	ASSLHEPGLNTGELF
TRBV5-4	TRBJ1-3	ASSADRGANTIY
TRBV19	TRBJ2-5	ASSERDRGETQY
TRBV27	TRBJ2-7	ASRRTSGYEQY
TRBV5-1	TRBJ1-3	ASSLEGSLSGNTIY
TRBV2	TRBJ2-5	ASRWSGPQETQY
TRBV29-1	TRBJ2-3	SVGTSGRDDTQY
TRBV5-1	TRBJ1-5	ASSLEGYSNQPQH
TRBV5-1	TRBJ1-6	ASSSLPPALPGQGAIDNSPLH
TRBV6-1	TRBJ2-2	ASRSLGGNGELF
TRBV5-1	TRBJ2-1	ASSLELAGAYNEQF
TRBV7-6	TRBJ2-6	ASRKQVSGANVLT
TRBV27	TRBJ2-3	ASSHYQGQGWLHTQY
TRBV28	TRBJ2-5	ASSLFLGGGQETQY
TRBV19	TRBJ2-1	ASSSWGNEQF
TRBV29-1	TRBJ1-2	SVPAEGPETRGYT
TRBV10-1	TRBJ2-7	ASSREPGLATTYEQY
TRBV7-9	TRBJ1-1	ASRTGLTEAF
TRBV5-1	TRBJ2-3	ASSLTVTDTQY